This T cell receptor (beta chain) emerged from a study of T cell responses to AZD1222 COVID-19 vaccine listed by TCRdb under 2021. Describing the broader study: TCR sequencing was performed for 233 trial participants, of whom around 200 were given two doses of AZD1222 and around 26 were given two doses of MenACWY control vaccine. Trial participants were enrolled by age into subgroups of 18-55, 56-69 and 70-plus years, and 148, 28 and 57 TCR-sequenced participants, respectively, were included in these subgroups. Findings and caveats that apply to the study as a whole: Because no day 14 peak-response samples were available, the repertoires could be characterized only after the peak T cell response. Spike-specific TCR breadth and depth rose significantly after two AZD1222 doses compared with day 0 and with MenACWY recipients. The vaccine-associated CD4 TCRs covered the entire spike protein, and the dominant responses fell in regions 160-218 and 743-854. Conclusions about previously exposed vaccinees were limited because only a handful of AZD1222 recipients were SARS-CoV-2 seropositive at baseline. The 56-69-year group was small, and its depth increase did not reach significance, likely because of low power. Participants were mostly white British, with more females than males. The authors suggested clonal diversity may have been underestimated. Epitopes outside the regions mutated in the B.1.351 and B.1.1.7 variants were reportedly recognized by nearly half of the unique spike-specific TCRs.

About this clone: Its specific antigen is unknown. No base quality information exists; no much larger clone differs at one position.

The CDR3 regions of human TCRbeta chains were analyzed by immunosequencing. The study's own analysis went as follows. Repertoire TCRs were matched against a reference library of SARS-CoV-2-specific TCRs generated with the MIRA antigen-specificity platform. Breadth was defined as the fraction of unique TCRs that were SARS-CoV-2-associated. Depth was defined as the fraction of total T cells that were SARS-CoV-2-associated. Using the MIRA data, every spike-specific TCR was mapped to the spike region that the TCR reacted to and assigned to either a CD4 or a CD8 class. Log10-transformed breadth and depth values were compared by one-way ANOVA with Sidak's multiple comparisons tests. In its TCRdb copy, this immuneACCESS table keeps in-frame sequences only and misses some clones. Where compared with another copy, unresolved V genes explain less than half of these, and the others have no known cause. That table supplies the V and J calls and clone size; D and trimming were determined from the DNA. This sample has 90,000 to 120,000 clones in its table, and about 90% of those were observed once. The ten largest clones take up approximately 5.6% of the sample.

The CDR3 goes from the cysteine to the phenylalanine over 13 residues. The only DNA kept is the CDR3, 39 bases in frame from the first base. The germline V gene (reference sequence) supplies CDR1 MNHNY and CDR2 SVGAGI. The junction carries 10 bases between V and J, which are trimmed by 5 bases and 2 bases respectively. Per the publication, the time point label means: about 28 days (+/-7) after the second vaccine dose. AZD1222 recipients with second doses at about 4 weeks or about 12 weeks were pooled, because spike-specific TCR depth and breadth did not differ between schedules. Vaccinee samples were obtained from the UK trials COV001 and COV002, which included a single-blind randomized controlled phase 2/3 trial of AZD1222 (ChAdOx1 nCoV-19) in healthy adults. For TCRbeta chain sequencing, PBMC samples from trial participants were taken at day 0 and at day 28 after the second dose.

The source material was peripheral blood, sampled 28 days after the second AZD1222 dose. Recombination linked TRBV6-6 to TRBJ2-7, with a tentative D gene TRBD1 over 5 matching bases. The TCR sequence derives from an adult who received the AZD1222 COVID-19 vaccine. The DNA reads TGTGCCAGCAGTGTTGGACAACCCTACGAGCAGTACTTC. This encodes CASSVGQPYEQYF.